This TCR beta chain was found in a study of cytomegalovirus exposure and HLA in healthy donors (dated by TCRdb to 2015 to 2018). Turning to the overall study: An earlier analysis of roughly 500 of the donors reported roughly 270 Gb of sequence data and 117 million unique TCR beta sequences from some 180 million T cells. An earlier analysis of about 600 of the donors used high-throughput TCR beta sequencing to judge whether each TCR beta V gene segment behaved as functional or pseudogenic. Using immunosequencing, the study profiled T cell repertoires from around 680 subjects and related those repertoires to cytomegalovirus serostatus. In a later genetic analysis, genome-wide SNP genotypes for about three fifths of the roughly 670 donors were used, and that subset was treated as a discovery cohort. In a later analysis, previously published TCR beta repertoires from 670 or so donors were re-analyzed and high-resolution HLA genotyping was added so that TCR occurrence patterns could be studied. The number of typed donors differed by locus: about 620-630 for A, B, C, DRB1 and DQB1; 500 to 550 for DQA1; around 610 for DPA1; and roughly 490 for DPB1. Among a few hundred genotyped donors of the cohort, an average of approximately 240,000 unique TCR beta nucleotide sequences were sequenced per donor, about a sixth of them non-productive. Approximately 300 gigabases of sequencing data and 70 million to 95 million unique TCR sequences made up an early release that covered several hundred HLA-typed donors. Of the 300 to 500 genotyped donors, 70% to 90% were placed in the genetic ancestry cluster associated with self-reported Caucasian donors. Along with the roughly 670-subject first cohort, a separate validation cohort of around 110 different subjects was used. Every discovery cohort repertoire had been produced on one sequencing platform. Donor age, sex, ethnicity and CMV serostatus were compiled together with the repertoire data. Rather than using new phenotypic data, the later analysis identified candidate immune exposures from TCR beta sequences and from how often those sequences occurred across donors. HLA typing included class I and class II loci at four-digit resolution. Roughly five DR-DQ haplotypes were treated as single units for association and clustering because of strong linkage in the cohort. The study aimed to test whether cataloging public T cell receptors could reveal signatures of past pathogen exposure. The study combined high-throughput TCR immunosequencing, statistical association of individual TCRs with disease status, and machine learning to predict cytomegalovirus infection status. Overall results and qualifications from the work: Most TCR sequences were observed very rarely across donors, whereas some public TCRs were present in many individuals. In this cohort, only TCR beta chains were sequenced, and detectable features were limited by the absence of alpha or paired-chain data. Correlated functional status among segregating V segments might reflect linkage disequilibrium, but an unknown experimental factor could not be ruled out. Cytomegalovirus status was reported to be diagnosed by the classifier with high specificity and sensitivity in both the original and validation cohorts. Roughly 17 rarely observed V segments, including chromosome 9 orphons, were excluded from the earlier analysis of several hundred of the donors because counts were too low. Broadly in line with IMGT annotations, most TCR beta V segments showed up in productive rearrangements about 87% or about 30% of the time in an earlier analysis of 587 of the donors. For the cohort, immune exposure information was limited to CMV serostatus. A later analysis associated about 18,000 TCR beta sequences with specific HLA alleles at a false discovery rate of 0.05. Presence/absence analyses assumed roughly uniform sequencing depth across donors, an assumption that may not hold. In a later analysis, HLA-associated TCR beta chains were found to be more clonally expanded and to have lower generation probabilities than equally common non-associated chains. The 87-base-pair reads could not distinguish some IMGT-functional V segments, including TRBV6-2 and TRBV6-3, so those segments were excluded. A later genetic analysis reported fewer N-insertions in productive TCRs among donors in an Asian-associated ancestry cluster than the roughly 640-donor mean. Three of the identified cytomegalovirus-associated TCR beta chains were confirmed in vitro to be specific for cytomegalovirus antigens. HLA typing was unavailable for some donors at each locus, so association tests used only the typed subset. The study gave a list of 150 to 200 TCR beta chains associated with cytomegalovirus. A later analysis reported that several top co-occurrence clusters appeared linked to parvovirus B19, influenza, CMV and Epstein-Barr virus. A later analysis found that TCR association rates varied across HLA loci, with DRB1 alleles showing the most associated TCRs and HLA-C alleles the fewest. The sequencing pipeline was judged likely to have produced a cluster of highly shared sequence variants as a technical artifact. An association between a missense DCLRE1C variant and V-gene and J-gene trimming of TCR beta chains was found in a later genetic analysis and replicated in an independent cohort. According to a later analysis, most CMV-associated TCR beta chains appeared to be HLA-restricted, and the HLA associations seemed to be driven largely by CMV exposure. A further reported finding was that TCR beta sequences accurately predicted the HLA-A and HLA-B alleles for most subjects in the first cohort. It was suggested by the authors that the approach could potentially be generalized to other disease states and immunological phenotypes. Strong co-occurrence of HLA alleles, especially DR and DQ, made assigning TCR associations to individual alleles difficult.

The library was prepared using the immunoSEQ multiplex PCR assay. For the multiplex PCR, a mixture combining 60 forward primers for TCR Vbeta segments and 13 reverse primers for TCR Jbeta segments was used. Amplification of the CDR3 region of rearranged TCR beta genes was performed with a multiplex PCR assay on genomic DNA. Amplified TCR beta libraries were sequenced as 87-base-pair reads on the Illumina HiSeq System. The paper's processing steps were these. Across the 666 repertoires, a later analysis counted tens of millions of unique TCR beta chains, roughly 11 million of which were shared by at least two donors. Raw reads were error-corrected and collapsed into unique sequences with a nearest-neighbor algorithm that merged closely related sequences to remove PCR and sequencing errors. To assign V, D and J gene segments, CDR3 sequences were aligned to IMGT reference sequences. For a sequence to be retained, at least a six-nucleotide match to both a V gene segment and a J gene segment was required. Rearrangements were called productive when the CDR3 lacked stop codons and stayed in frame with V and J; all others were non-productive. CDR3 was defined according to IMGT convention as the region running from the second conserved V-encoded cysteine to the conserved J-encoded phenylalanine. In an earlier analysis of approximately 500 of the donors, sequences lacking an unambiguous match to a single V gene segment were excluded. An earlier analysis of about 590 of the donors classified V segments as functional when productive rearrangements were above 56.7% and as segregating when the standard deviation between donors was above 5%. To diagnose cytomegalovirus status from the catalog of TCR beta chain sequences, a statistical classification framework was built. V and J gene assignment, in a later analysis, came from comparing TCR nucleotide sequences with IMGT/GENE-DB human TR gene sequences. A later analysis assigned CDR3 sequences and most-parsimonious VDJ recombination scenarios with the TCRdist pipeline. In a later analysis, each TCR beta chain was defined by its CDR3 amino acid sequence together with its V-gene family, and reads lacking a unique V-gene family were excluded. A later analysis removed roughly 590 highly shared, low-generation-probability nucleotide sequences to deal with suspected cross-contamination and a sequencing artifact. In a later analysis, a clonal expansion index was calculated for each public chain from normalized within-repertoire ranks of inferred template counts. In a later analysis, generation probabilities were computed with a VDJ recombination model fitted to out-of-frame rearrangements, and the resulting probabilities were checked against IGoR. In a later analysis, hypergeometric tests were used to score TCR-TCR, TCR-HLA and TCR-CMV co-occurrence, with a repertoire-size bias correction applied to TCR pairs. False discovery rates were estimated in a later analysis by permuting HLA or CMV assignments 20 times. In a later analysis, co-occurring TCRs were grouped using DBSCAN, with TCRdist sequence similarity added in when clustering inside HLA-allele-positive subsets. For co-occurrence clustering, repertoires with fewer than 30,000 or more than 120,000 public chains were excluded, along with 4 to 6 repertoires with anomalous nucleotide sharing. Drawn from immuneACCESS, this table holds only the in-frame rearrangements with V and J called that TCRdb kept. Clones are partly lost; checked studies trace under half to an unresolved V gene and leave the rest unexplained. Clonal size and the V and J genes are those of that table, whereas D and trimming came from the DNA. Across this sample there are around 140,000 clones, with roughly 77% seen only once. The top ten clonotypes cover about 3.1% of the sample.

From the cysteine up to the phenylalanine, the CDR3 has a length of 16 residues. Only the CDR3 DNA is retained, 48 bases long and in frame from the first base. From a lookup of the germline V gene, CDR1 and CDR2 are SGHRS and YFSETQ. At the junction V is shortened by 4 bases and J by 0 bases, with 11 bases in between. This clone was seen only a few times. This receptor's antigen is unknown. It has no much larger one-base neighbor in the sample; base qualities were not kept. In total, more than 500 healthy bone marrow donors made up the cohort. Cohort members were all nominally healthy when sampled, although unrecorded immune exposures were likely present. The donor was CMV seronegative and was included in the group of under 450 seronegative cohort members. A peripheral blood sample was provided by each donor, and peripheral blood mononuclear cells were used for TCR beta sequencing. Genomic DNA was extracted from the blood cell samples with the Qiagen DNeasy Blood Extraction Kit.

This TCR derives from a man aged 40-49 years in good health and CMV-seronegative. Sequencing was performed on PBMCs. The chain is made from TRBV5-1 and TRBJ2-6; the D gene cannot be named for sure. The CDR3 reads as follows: CASSDPWSSGANVLTF. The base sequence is TGCGCCAGCAGCGATCCCTGGAGCTCTGGGGCCAACGTCCTGACTTTC. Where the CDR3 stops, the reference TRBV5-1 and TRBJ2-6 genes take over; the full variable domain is KAGVTQTPRYLIKTRGQQVTLSCSPISGHRSVSWYQQTPGQGLQFLFEYFSETQRNKGNFPGRFSGRQFSNSRSEMNVSTLELGDSALYLCASSDPWSSGANVLTFGAGSRLTVL.